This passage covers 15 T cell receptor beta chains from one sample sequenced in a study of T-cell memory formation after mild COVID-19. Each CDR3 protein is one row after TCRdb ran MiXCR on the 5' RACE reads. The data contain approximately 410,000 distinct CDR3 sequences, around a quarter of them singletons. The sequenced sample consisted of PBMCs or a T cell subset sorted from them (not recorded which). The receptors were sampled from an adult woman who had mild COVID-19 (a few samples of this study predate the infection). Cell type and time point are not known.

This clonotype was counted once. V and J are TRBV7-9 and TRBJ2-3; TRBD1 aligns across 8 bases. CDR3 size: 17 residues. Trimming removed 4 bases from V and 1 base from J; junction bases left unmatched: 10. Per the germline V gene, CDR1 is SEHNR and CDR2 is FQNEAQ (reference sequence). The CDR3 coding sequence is TGTGCCAGCAGCTCACCGGGACAGGTCTTCGGCACAGATACGCAGTATTTT. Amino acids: CASSSPGQVFGTDTQYF. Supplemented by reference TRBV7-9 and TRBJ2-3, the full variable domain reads DTGVSQNPRHKITKRGQNVTFRCDPISEHNRLYWYRQTLGQGPEFLTYFQNEAQLEKSRLLSDRFSAERPKGSFSTLEIQRTEQGDSAMYLCASSSPGQVFGTDTQYFGPGTRLTVL.

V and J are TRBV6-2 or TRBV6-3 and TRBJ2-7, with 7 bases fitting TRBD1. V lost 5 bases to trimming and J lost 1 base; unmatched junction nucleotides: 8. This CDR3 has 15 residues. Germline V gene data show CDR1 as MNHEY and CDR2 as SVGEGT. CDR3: CASSQQGTLSYEQYF. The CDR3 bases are TGTGCCAGCAGTCAACAGGGGACCTTATCCTACGAGCAGTACTTC.

The CDR3 loop is CASSIGARSGANVLTF. In DNA form, the CDR3 reads TGCGCCAGCAGCATCGGGGCTCGCTCTGGGGCCAACGTCCTGACTTTC. The chain employs TRBV5-1 and TRBJ2-6; D may be TRBD1 or TRBD2 (5 bases each). V was shortened by 4 bases and J by 0 bases, with 11 bases between the two germline ends. The CDR3 length is 16 residues. Germline loops: CDR1 SGHRS, CDR2 YFSETQ.

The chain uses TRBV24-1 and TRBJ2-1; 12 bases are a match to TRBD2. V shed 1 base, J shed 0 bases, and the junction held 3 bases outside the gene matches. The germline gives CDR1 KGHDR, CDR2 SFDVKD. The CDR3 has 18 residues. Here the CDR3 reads CATSDFKTSGSSYNEQFF. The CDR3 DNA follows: TGTGCCACCAGTGATTTTAAGACTAGCGGGAGCTCCTACAATGAGCAGTTCTTC.

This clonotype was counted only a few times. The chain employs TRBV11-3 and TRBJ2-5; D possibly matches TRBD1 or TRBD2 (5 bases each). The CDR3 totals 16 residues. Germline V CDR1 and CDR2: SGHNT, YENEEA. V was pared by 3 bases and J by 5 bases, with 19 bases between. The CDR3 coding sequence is TGTGCCAGCAGCTTTTCCCCGGGACCTCTAAGGGAGACCCAGTACTTC. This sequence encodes CASSFSPGPLRETQYF.

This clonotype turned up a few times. CDR3 bases: TGTGCCAGCAGTTTAAATGGTCGGCAGGGTGAAAAACTGTTTTTT. This encodes CASSLNGRQGEKLFF. This chain connects TRBV12-3 or TRBV12-4 to TRBJ1-4, with D possibly TRBD1 on 5 matching bases. V was clipped by 2 bases and J by 7 bases, with 14 bases between them. The CDR3 loop spans 15 amino acids.

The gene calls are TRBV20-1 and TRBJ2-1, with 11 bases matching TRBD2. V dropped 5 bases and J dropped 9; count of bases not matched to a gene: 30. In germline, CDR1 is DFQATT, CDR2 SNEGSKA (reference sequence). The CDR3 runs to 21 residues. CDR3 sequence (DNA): TGCAGTGCTCCAAAGTCCCGGTTCAATAGAAAGTTAGCGGGGGGGCAATCTGAGCAGTTCTTC. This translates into CSAPKSRFNRKLAGGQSEQFF.

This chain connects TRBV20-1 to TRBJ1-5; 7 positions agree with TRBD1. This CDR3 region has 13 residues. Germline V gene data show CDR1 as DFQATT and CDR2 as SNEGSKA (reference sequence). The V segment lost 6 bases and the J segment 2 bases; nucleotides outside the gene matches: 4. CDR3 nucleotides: TGCAGTGCATACAGGGGCGGCAATCAGCCCCAGCATTTT. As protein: CSAYRGGNQPQHF.

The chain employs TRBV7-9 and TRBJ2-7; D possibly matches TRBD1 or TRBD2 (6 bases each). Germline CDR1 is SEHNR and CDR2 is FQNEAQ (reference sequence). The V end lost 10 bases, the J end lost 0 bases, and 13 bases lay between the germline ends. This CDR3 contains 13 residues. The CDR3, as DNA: TGTGCCACCCCGGGGGCCAGCTCCTACGAGCAGTACTTC. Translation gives CATPGASSYEQYF.

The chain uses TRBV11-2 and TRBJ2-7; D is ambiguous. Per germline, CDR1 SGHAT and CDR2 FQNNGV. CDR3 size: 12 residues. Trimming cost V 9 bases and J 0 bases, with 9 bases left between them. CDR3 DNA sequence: TGTGCCAGTTTTGGGAACTCCTACGAGCAGTACTTC. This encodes CASFGNSYEQYF.

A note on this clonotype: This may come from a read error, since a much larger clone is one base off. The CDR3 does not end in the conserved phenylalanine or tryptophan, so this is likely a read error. CDR3 in amino acids: CASSLVHDYEQYI. In DNA form, the CDR3 reads TGTGCTAGCAGCTTAGTGCATGACTACGAGCAGTACATC. This chain links TRBV7-7 with TRBJ2-7, with unresolved D. The length of the CDR3 is 13 residues. CDR1 and CDR2 (germline): SSHAT, FNYEAQ (reference sequence).

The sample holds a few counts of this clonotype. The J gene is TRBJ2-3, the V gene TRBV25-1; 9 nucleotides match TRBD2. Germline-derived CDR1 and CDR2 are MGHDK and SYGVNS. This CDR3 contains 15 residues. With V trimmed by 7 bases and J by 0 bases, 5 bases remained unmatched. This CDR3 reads CASKKRGASTDTQYF. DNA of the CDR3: TGTGCCAGCAAAAAGCGGGGGGCTAGCACAGATACGCAGTATTTT.

The CDR3: CASSPSGLTYEQYF. DNA for the CDR3: TGTGCCAGCAGTCCCTCCGGGTTAACTTACGAGCAGTACTTC. The rearrangement uses TRBV6-2 or TRBV6-3 and TRBJ2-7; D not certain. The germline V and J ends were trimmed by 5 bases and 4 bases, with 15 bases remaining between them. The CDR3 is made up of 14 amino acids. The germline V gene has CDR1 MNHEY and CDR2 SVGEGT.

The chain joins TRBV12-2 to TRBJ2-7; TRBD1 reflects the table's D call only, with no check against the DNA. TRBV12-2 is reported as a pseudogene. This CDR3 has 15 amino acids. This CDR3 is CASRFFSGTNAEQYF. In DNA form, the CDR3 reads TGTGCAAGTCGCTTCTTTTCCGGGACGAATGCCGAGCAGTACTTC.

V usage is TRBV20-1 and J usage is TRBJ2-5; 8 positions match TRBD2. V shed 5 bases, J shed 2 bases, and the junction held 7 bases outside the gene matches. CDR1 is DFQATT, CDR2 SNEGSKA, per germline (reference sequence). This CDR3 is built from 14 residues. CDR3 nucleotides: TGCAGTGCTGCCCGCGGGGGGTCTCAAGAGACCCAGTACTTC. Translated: CSAARGGSQETQYF.